This T cell receptor beta chain was identified during a study of T-cell reconstitution after alpha-beta-depleted transplantation in children. This clonotype was counted a few times. What it recognizes is unknown. Using unique molecular identifiers, the investigators prepared the TCRbeta library. TCRdb re-derived calls from the PCR reads in MiXCR, one entry per CDR3 protein. The sample lists roughly 790,000 distinct CDR3 sequences, around 17% occurring once. The CDR3 consists of 15 residues. The V and J ends lost 2 bases and 0 bases respectively, with 11 bases between them. In germline, CDR1 is SGHRS, CDR2 YFSETQ. Notes on the study in general: Expanded graft clones, several hundred of them, were reportedly the source of alpha-beta T cells about two months after transplant.

Source: PBMCs, mostly from graft donor cells, taken 360 days after TCRalphabeta/CD19-depleted stem cell transplant. This chain uses TRBV5-1 with TRBJ1-1; weak D call: TRBD1 (5 bases). This clonotype originated in a male patient younger than 18 who had a stem cell transplant for acute lymphoblastic leukemia, so the T cells may come from the graft donor. The CDR3 DNA reads as TGCGCCAGCAGCTTAGGAGGGGCGGTGAACACTGAAGCTTTCTTT. This gives the protein CASSLGGAVNTEAFF.